The T cell receptor (beta chain) described here comes from a study of beta chain features in type 1 diabetes. Study-level background: Age and gender were similar between patients and healthy donors, as were cell yields. Study-wide results and limits: For Type 1 diabetes patients, all four CD4+ subsets carried TCRB CDR3s that were moderately but significantly shorter. Whether TCRB rearrangement is influenced by HLA type was left unresolved in this analysis.

Of the isolated RNA, all was reverse transcribed, and so the sequenced material was expressed TCRB transcripts. Profiling relied on immunoSEQ multiplex PCR, and the TCRdb table lists in-frame clones only, not all of them. The sample consists of about 60,000 clones, 59% of them appearing once. A word on this clone: Its antigen is unidentified.

The clonotype was recovered from a woman aged 18-29 years in good health. Material: Tregs from blood.

CDR3 amino acids: CASSSGTGRNIQYF. In nucleotides, the CDR3 is TGTGCCAGCAGTTCCGGGACAGGGCGGAACATTCAGTACTTC. This sequence joins TRBV6-6 and TRBJ2-4; 9 bases align to TRBD1. From germline, CDR1 is MNHNY and CDR2 SVGAGI (reference sequence). Trimming cost V 4 bases and J 7 bases; bases outside gene matches: 5. There are 14 residues in the CDR3.